One sample yielded the 25 T cell receptor beta chains listed below, sequenced in a study of OX40 agonist ivuxolimab in advanced cancers. Data came from immunoSEQ multiplex PCR; TCRdb stores just in-frame clones and leaves some out. The sample yields 50,000 to 75,000 clones, about 90% seen once. This sample comprised CD4+ or CD8+ T cells sorted from blood, obtained in a trial of the OX40 agonist ivuxolimab. Receptors were obtained from an adult with an advanced solid tumor such as melanoma, head and neck, liver or kidney cancer.

CDR3 in amino acids: CASSLTGQNTGELFF. In nucleotides, the CDR3 is TGTGCCAGCAGCTTAACCGGACAAAACACCGGGGAGCTGTTTTTT. The chain recombines TRBV7-8 with TRBJ2-2, with a weak D call TRBD1 (5 bases). Germline V gives CDR1 SGHVS, CDR2 FQNEAQ. The CDR3 extends over 15 amino acids. V shed 2 bases and J shed 2 bases, with 9 bases lying between them.

V usage is TRBV7-6 and J usage is TRBJ2-3; no reliable D call. V was cut by 1 base and J by 7 bases, with 21 bases left in between. The germline gives CDR1 SGHVS, CDR2 FNYEAQ. This CDR3 comprises 17 residues. CDR3 nucleotides: TGTGCCAGCAGCTTAGTTCTGTCGGAAGATCTCGTGAATACGCAGTATTTT. This sequence encodes CASSLVLSEDLVNTQYF. The variable domain in full, completed from reference TRBV7-6 and TRBJ2-3, reads GAGVSQSPRYKVTKRGQDVALRCDPISGHVSLYWYRQALGQGPEFLTYFNYEAQQDKSGLPNDRFSAERPEGSISTLTIQRTEQRDSAMYRCASSLVLSEDLVNTQYFGPGTRLTVL.

On this clone: The sample carries other DNA sequences with the same CDR3. The rearrangement joins TRBV30 to TRBJ1-4; D gene ambiguous. Germline lookup yields CDR1 GTSNPN and CDR2 SVGIG (reference sequence). The CDR3 has 12 amino acids. V was trimmed by 0 bases and J by 7 bases, leaving 6 bases between them. DNA for the CDR3: TGTGCCTGGAGTGTACGGGGTGAAAAACTGTTTTTT. Encoded protein: CAWSVRGEKLFF.

The V call is TRBV19, the J call TRBJ2-1, with D perhaps matching TRBD2 (6 bases). Germline CDR1 and CDR2: LNHDA and SQIVND (reference sequence). The CDR3 runs 14 residues. V gave up 3 bases and J gave up 6 bases, with 12 bases separating them. CDR3: CASSMGRSINEQFF. CDR3 coding DNA: TGTGCCAGTAGTATGGGGAGGTCAATCAATGAGCAGTTCTTC. The full variable domain, its missing parts supplied by reference TRBV19 and TRBJ2-1, is DGGITQSPKYLFRKEGQNVTLSCEQNLNHDAMYWYRQDPGQGLRLIYYSQIVNDFQKGDIAEGYSVSREKKESFPLTVTSAQKNPTAFYLCASSMGRSINEQFFGPGTRLTVL.

The chain uses TRBV6-4 and TRBJ2-2, with unresolved D. CDR1 is MRHNA and CDR2 is SNTAGT in the germline V gene. The V end lost 0 bases, the J end lost 5 bases, and 7 bases lay between the germline ends. The CDR3 has 14 residues. This CDR3 is CASSDSALTGELFF. CDR3 coding DNA: TGTGCCAGCAGTGACTCGGCGCTTACCGGGGAGCTGTTTTTT.

The chain links TRBV28 to TRBJ1-1, with 11 nucleotides matching TRBD1. CDR3 length: 13 amino acids. Trimming took 8 bases from V and 4 from J; bases not matched to a gene: 3. The germline CDR1 and CDR2 sequences are MDHEN and SYDVKM. The CDR3 nucleotides are TGTGCCAGCCGGGGGACAGGGGGCACTGAAGCTTTCTTT. Translated, it gives CASRGTGGTEAFF.

The genes are TRBV7-9 and TRBJ1-2; a possible D gene is TRBD1 (5 bases). The germline V gene has CDR1 SEHNR and CDR2 FQNEAQ (reference sequence). V was trimmed by 4 bases and J by 7 bases, leaving 13 bases between them. CDR3 length: 13 amino acids. The CDR3 protein is CASSSSWGVGYTF. CDR3 nucleotide sequence: TGTGCCAGCAGCTCGAGCTGGGGGGTTGGCTACACCTTC.

This clone was detected only once. This sequence joins TRBV5-6 and TRBJ2-7; 7 bases line up with TRBD2. V lost 4 bases to trimming and J lost 9 bases; unmatched junction nucleotides: 13. The CDR3 has 14 residues. Germline CDR1 is SGHDT and CDR2 is YYEEEE. CDR3 in DNA: TGTGCCAGCAGCCCTGCTAGCGGCTCCACGGGGCAGTACTTC. Translating it yields CASSPASGSTGQYF. Supplemented by reference TRBV5-6 and TRBJ2-7, the full variable domain reads DAGVTQSPTHLIKTRGQQVTLRCSPKSGHDTVSWYQQALGQGPQFIFQYYEEEERQRGNFPDRFSGHQFPNYSSELNVNALLLGDSALYLCASSPASGSTGQYFGPGTRLTVT.

Remarks on this clone: One end of the junction fails to match germline, which may point to a read error. The chain combines TRBV7-7 with TRBJ2-4, with D perhaps TRBD2 (6 bases). Germline V lookup: CDR1 SSHAT, CDR2 FNYEAQ (reference sequence). The length of the CDR3 is 16 residues. CDR3 residues: CASSSHGGLAKNIQYF. Written as DNA, the CDR3 is TGTGCTAGCAGCTCTCACGGGGGTTTAGCCAAAAACATTCAGTACTTC.

The chain is built from TRBV5-1 and TRBJ2-3; 9 bases line up with TRBD2. CDR3 size: 17 residues. CDR1 SGHRS and CDR2 YFSETQ come from the germline V gene. V dropped 0 bases and J dropped 7; count of bases not matched to a gene: 12. CDR3 nucleotides: TGCGCCAGCAGCTTGGCCTCCCTAGCGGGACCCCGGTATACGCAGTATTTT. It is translated as CASSLASLAGPRYTQYF.

This clone was counted many times. V and J are TRBV2 and TRBJ1-2; 8 bases are a match to TRBD1. CDR1 is SNHLY, CDR2 FYNNEI, per germline. V dropped 3 bases and J dropped 7; count of bases not matched to a gene: 7. The CDR3 sequence is 14 residues long. This CDR3 reads CASSEPGGRRGYTF. CDR3 DNA: TGTGCCAGCAGTGAGCCAGGGGGCAGACGTGGCTACACCTTC.

The CDR3 DNA sequence: TGCGCCAGCAGCCAGGGACTAGCGGGACTCGAGCAGTACTTC. Its protein product is CASSQGLAGLEQYF. This chain joins TRBV5-1 and TRBJ2-7; 13 positions match TRBD2. Germline V gene lookup returns CDR1 SGHRS and CDR2 YFSETQ. J lost 6 bases, V lost 4 bases, and 4 bases had no gene match. The CDR3 totals 14 residues.

The rearrangement joins TRBV7-2 to TRBJ2-5; 8 bases match TRBD1. Near its end, the DNA agrees better with TRBJ2-7, so the J call may be wrong. The CDR3 sequence is 14 residues long. The germline V gene encodes CDR1 SGHTA and CDR2 FQGNSA. CDR3 nucleotides: TGTGCCAGCAGCTCCGAGGACAGGGCCTACGAGCAGTACTTC. Encoded protein: CASSSEDRAYEQYF.

V and J are TRBV7-2 and TRBJ2-1, with 7 bases matching TRBD2. The CDR3 has 14 residues. The V segment lost 8 bases and the J segment 1 base; nucleotides outside the gene matches: 5. CDR1 SGHTA and CDR2 FQGNSA come from the germline V gene. DNA of the CDR3: TGTGCCAGCCAGCGGGACTTTTCCTACAATGAGCAGTTCTTC. Its protein is CASQRDFSYNEQFF.

The chain is built from TRBV4-1 and TRBJ1-3; D is possibly TRBD1 (6 bases). Trimming cost V 5 bases and J 2 bases, with 13 bases left between them. The CDR3 runs to 15 residues. Per germline, CDR1 MGHRA and CDR2 YSYEKL. CDR3 protein: CASSDGTTTGNTIYF. CDR3 nucleotides: TGCGCCAGCAGCGACGGGACAACTACTGGAAACACCATATATTTT.

CDR3 nucleotides: TGTGCCAGTAGTACCCCAGAGGGACAGGGGCATAACACCGGGGAGCTGTTTTTT. It yields the protein CASSTPEGQGHNTGELFF. The chain joins TRBV19 to TRBJ2-2, with 10 bases lining up with TRBD1. The CDR3 totals 18 residues. Germline V gene lookup returns CDR1 LNHDA and CDR2 SQIVND (reference sequence). The ends lost 4 bases at V and 2 bases at J; junction bases unmatched: 10.

The V gene is TRBV18, the J gene TRBJ2-1, with 13 bases aligning to TRBD2. The CDR3 has 18 amino acids. Per germline, CDR1 KGHSH and CDR2 LQKENI. After removal of 3 bases from V and 6 bases from J, the junction contained 11 bases not matched to a gene. CDR3 coding DNA: TGTGCCAGCTCACCTATGGGACTAGCGGGACCGTCCCTCAATGAGCAGTTCTTC. Translation: CASSPMGLAGPSLNEQFF.

The J gene is TRBJ2-5, the V gene TRBV28; a weak D match, TRBD1 (5 bases). CDR3 length: 13 amino acids. Germline V gene lookup returns CDR1 MDHEN and CDR2 SYDVKM. V shed 7 bases and J shed 6 bases, with 15 bases lying between them. CDR3 in amino acids: CASILGRTKTQYF. CDR3 coding DNA: TGTGCCAGCATCCTGGGGCGGACGAAGACCCAGTACTTC.

The chain has TRBV6-5 and TRBJ1-5; tentative D call: TRBD1 (5 bases). CDR3 length: 13 residues. V dropped 6 bases and J dropped 1 base, with 7 bases sitting between them. Germline V gene lookup returns CDR1 MNHEY and CDR2 SVGAGI. In nucleotides, the CDR3 is TGTGCCAGCAGGGGGCTCAGCAATCAGCCCCAGCATTTT. It codes for CASRGLSNQPQHF.

The chain is built from TRBV18 and TRBJ2-7; 12 bases are a match to TRBD2. The CDR3 is 17 amino acids. V was clipped by 0 bases and J by 1 base; unmatched bases: 4. Per germline, CDR1 KGHSH and CDR2 LQKENI. The CDR3 region has the DNA TGTGCCAGCTCACCACCCCTAGCGGGAGGGCTGTCCTACGAGCAGTACTTC. Its protein is CASSPPLAGGLSYEQYF.

J is TRBJ2-5 and V is TRBV18; 10 bases are shared with TRBD1. J gave up 5 bases and V 5 bases, and 8 bases lay outside the gene matches. Per germline, CDR1 KGHSH and CDR2 LQKENI. The CDR3 sequence is 15 residues long. The CDR3: CASSATGGLYETQYF. The CDR3 region has the DNA TGTGCCAGCTCAGCGACAGGGGGCTTATACGAGACCCAGTACTTC.

The CDR3 is CASGAGTSGIDTQYF. The CDR3 DNA reads TGTGCCAGCGGCGCCGGGACTAGCGGGATTGATACGCAGTATTTT. This rearrangement joins TRBV7-9 to TRBJ2-3, with TRBD2 matching 13 bases. The germline V gene encodes CDR1 SEHNR and CDR2 FQNEAQ (reference sequence). V trimming: 8 bases; J trimming: 6 bases; junction bases outside the gene matches: 8. This CDR3 has 15 residues.

V gene TRBV2 combines with J gene TRBJ2-3; tentative D call: TRBD2 (5 bases). Trimming removed 4 bases at V and 2 bases at J, with 10 bases between. Germline lookup yields CDR1 SNHLY and CDR2 FYNNEI. This CDR3 comprises 14 residues. CDR3 sequence reads: CASSGLLATDTQYF. CDR3 coding DNA: TGTGCCAGCAGTGGGCTTCTAGCCACAGATACGCAGTATTTT.

The J gene is TRBJ2-5, the V gene TRBV10-3; 7 nucleotides agree with TRBD2. Per the germline V gene, CDR1 is ENHRY and CDR2 is SYGVKD. The CDR3 runs to 14 residues. The junction had 7 bases not matched to a gene; V was cut back by 4 bases and J by 5 bases. CDR3 bases: TGTGCCATCAGTGTGGCGGGAGTACGGGAGACCCAGTACTTC. Protein sequence: CAISVAGVRETQYF.

The chain joins TRBV7-3 to TRBJ2-5; D gene unclear. The CDR3 runs to 13 residues. CDR1 SGHTA and CDR2 FQGTGA come from the germline V gene. The V and J ends lost 1 base and 1 base respectively, with 4 bases between them. In nucleotides, the CDR3 is TGTGCCAGCAGCTTAAGGACCCAAGAGACCCAGTACTTC. The encoded protein is CASSLRTQETQYF. The whole variable domain, remainder taken from reference TRBV7-3 and TRBJ2-5, is GAGVSQTPSNKVTEKGKYVELRCDPISGHTALYWYRQSLGQGPEFLIYFQGTGAADDSGLPNDRFFAVRPEGSVSTLKIQRTERGDSAVYLCASSLRTQETQYFGPGTRLLVL.